The present T cell receptor (beta chain) was sequenced within a study of CD8 T cells in Susac syndrome. TCR beta sequences were obtained from blood CD8+ and CD4+ T cells. The multiple sclerosis control group consisted of treatment-naive patients whose relapsing-remitting disease, which was either stable or active, fulfilled revised McDonald criteria. Through negative isolation, CD4+ and CD8+ T cells were obtained, while TEMRA cells were enriched using FACS. The RNA input was roughly 0.45 to 1 ug, and it was reverse transcribed with random hexamers. A single record per CDR3 protein comes from TCRdb applying MiXCR to the immunoSEQ multiplex PCR reads. The sample consists of about 250,000 distinct CDR3 sequences, 93% of them appearing once. The specimen sequenced was CD4+ T cells from PBMCs. This receptor was obtained from a human donor with multiple sclerosis.

DNA of the CDR3: TGTGCCAGCAGTTTAATGGAGACCCAGTACTTC. Translated: CASSLMETQYF. The chain carries TRBV12-3 or TRBV12-4 and TRBJ2-5, with D unclear. The V and J ends lost 2 bases and 5 bases respectively, with 3 bases between them. The length of the CDR3 is 11 residues.